These 15 T cell receptor beta chains originate from one sample sequenced in a study of blood T cell repertoires in COVID-19. Assay used: immunoSEQ multiplex PCR; TCRdb lists only in-frame clones, some missing. The sample holds roughly 250,000 clones, roughly 88% seen once. The source material was PBMCs or T cells enriched from blood (not recorded which). Source of these receptors: a woman in her forties or fifties who had recovered from COVID-19.

This chain connects TRBV3-1 (or the pseudogene TRBV3-2) to TRBJ2-2; TRBD2 might be the D (6 bases). There are 15 residues in the CDR3. The germline CDR1 and CDR2 sequences are LGHDT and YNNKEL (reference sequence). Deletions cut 7 bases from V and 4 bases from J, with 16 bases between. The chain's CDR3 is CASTSWGEFTGELFF. DNA of the CDR3: TGTGCCAGCACCTCCTGGGGGGAGTTCACCGGGGAGCTGTTTTTT.

The V and J genes are TRBV7-9 and TRBJ1-1; 10 bases are shared with TRBD1. This CDR3 is 15 amino acids long. In germline, CDR1 is SEHNR, CDR2 FQNEAQ (reference sequence). V was clipped by 5 bases and J by 1 base; unmatched bases: 4. The CDR3 spells CASSTGTGANTEAFF. CDR3 sequence (DNA): TGTGCCAGCAGCACAGGGACAGGGGCGAACACTGAAGCTTTCTTT.

This clone appeared a few times. V and J are TRBV20-1 and TRBJ2-1; TRBD2 matches at 10 bases. Per the germline V gene, CDR1 is DFQATT and CDR2 is SNEGSKA (reference sequence). The CDR3 runs 15 residues. V shed 3 bases, J shed 7 bases, and the junction held 9 bases outside the gene matches. The CDR3 DNA sequence: TGCAGTGCTAGTCGGGCTAGCGGGAGCTCGAATGAGCAGTTCTTC. As protein: CSASRASGSSNEQFF.

The genes are TRBV28 and TRBJ2-1; TRBD1 matches 10 bases. The CDR3 is made up of 13 amino acids. In germline, CDR1 is MDHEN, CDR2 SYDVKM. The CDR3 loop is CATGTGVYNEQFF. CDR3 coding DNA: TGTGCTACCGGGACAGGGGTTTACAATGAGCAGTTCTTC.

The chain uses TRBV27 and TRBJ2-7, with 8 bases fitting TRBD1. Per the germline V gene, CDR1 is MNHEY and CDR2 is SMNVEV (reference sequence). CDR3 length: 16 amino acids. Unmatched junction bases numbered 11, after V lost 5 bases and J lost 2 bases. Here the CDR3 DNA reads TGTGCCAGCAGTCCCAGGACAGGGAGGAACACCTACGAGCAGTACTTC. The encoded protein is CASSPRTGRNTYEQYF.

The genes are TRBV27 and TRBJ2-7; the D is unclear. Trimming pared 1 base from V and 6 bases from J, leaving 13 bases between. This CDR3 contains 14 residues. Germline-derived CDR1 and CDR2 are MNHEY and SMNVEV (reference sequence). CDR3 bases: TGTGCCAGCAGTTTATTCGGCGGTTTGAGCGAGCAGTACTTC. Protein product: CASSLFGGLSEQYF.

This clone occurred a few times. V usage is TRBV11-2 and J usage is TRBJ1-1; 7 nucleotides align to TRBD1. This CDR3 region has 15 residues. The J segment lost 0 bases and the V segment lost 6 bases, leaving 7 bases of the junction unmatched. CDR1 SGHAT and CDR2 FQNNGV come from the germline V gene. CDR3 bases: TGTGCCAGCAGTTTACAGGGGCGGCTGAACACTGAAGCTTTCTTT. Residues: CASSLQGRLNTEAFF.

CDR3 nucleotide sequence: TGTGCCAGCAGCTCTACAGGGGCGGAGGGCTACACCTTC. This translates into CASSSTGAEGYTF. The chain is built from TRBV7-3 and TRBJ1-2, with 7 bases that match TRBD1. Unmatched junction bases numbered 7, after V lost 4 bases and J lost 8 bases. Germline V gives CDR1 SGHTA, CDR2 FQGTGA. CDR3 length: 13 residues.

The chain joins TRBV5-4 to TRBJ1-1; 9 nucleotides agree with TRBD1. CDR1 and CDR2 from the germline V gene are SGHNT and YYREEE (reference sequence). The CDR3 extends over 16 amino acids. After removal of 3 bases from V and 5 bases from J, the junction contained 11 bases not matched to a gene. The CDR3 DNA sequence: TGTGCCAGCAGCTGGGGTGAAATACAGGGGGCTACTGAAGCTTTCTTT. It encodes CASSWGEIQGATEAFF.

This clone was counted a single time. Its ends do not fully match the called genes, so a read error is possible. The V and J genes are TRBV7-9 and TRBJ2-5, with TRBD2 identical over 9 bases. From germline, CDR1 is SEHNR and CDR2 FQNEAQ (reference sequence). The CDR3 totals 15 residues. CDR3 residues: CASSLAGALKETQYF. In nucleotides, the CDR3 is TGTGCCAGCAGTTTAGCGGGAGCGCTGAAGGAGACCCAGTACTTC.

This clone was seen only once. The chain employs TRBV6-5 and TRBJ1-1; maybe TRBD1 (5 bases). The CDR3 contains 14 residues. Germline V gene data show CDR1 as MNHEY and CDR2 as SVGAGI. The V gene lost 2 bases and the J gene lost 1 base, with 8 bases spanning the gap. The CDR3 DNA reads TGTGCCAGCAGTTACAACAGGCAGAACACTGAAGCTTTCTTT. It translates to CASSYNRQNTEAFF.

The rearrangement joins TRBV15 to TRBJ2-1, with 10 bases matching TRBD2. The J segment lost 7 bases and the V segment lost 6 bases, leaving 12 bases of the junction unmatched. The CDR3 runs to 16 residues. CDR1 is LNHNV and CDR2 is YYDKDF in the germline V gene (reference sequence). The chain's CDR3 is CATRTRGLAGVNEQFF. DNA for the CDR3: TGTGCCACCAGAACGAGGGGTCTAGCGGGAGTAAATGAGCAGTTCTTC.

In its sample, this clone was seen once. DNA of the CDR3: TGTGCCAGCAGCTCACGATCGGGACAGGGGTCTGGAAACACCATATATTTT. This encodes CASSSRSGQGSGNTIYF. V and J are TRBV7-2 and TRBJ1-3, with TRBD1 matching 10 bases. Germline assignment: CDR1 SGHTA and CDR2 FQGNSA. The J segment lost 1 base and the V segment lost 4 bases, leaving 7 bases of the junction unmatched. CDR3 length equals 17 residues.

The J gene is TRBJ1-2, the V gene TRBV5-1, with D possibly matching TRBD1 (6 bases). Deletions cut 0 bases from V and 1 base from J, with 16 bases between. This CDR3 contains 17 residues. Germline V gene data show CDR1 as SGHRS and CDR2 as YFSETQ. CDR3: CASSLGGSGQINYGYTF. CDR3 DNA sequence: TGCGCCAGCAGCTTGGGGGGATCGGGACAAATTAACTATGGCTACACCTTC.

The genes are TRBV28 and TRBJ2-7, with D unresolved. The germline V gene has CDR1 MDHEN and CDR2 SYDVKM. The CDR3 covers 14 residues. V dropped 7 bases and J dropped 1 base, with 14 bases sitting between them. The CDR3 protein is CASKPSIKSYEQYF. The CDR3, as DNA: TGTGCCAGCAAGCCGAGCATAAAGTCCTACGAGCAGTACTTC.